Sequencing of this T cell receptor (beta chain) was carried out in a study of blood T cells in healthy people across ages. The study, taken as a whole, reports: Unsorted PBMCs ruled out conclusive naive versus antigen-experienced comparison. Samples with more naive T cells showed higher observed beta diversity.

The authors ran a second PCR of roughly 6 to 12 cycles using a sample-barcoded 5' primer and a J-beta primer mix. Researchers report that each sample yielded at least 2.5 million CDR3-containing paired-end reads. TCRdb used MiXCR to reprocess the 5' RACE reads, holding one entry per CDR3 protein. The table has 660,000 or so distinct CDR3 sequences, roughly three fifths seen once. For this clonotype: What it binds is unknown.

Per germline, CDR1 SGHRS and CDR2 YFSETQ. The CDR3 covers 15 residues. V lost 5 bases to trimming and J lost 0 bases; unmatched junction nucleotides: 5. The material sequenced was blood. The receptor was isolated from a man aged 60 to 69 in good health. The chain uses TRBV5-1 and TRBJ2-5, with 9 bases lining up with TRBD1. This CDR3 is CASRSGQGNQETQYF. DNA of the CDR3: TGCGCCAGCAGGAGCGGACAGGGGAACCAAGAGACCCAGTACTTC.